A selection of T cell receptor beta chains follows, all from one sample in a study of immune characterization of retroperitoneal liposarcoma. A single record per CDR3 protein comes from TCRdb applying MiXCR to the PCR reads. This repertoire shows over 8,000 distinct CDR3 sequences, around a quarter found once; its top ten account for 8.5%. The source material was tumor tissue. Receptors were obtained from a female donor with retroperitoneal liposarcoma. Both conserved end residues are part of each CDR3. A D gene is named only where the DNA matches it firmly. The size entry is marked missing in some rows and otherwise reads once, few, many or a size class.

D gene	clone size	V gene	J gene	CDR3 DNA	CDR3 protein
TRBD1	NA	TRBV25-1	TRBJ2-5	TGTGCCAGCAGTGAATCAGGGGGCGTGATGGAGACCCAGTACTTC	CASSESGGVMETQYF
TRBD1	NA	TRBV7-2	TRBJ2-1	TGTGCCAGCAGCTTGAACAGGGGGGCCTACAATGAGCAGTTCTTC	CASSLNRGAYNEQFF
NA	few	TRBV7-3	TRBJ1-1	TGTGCCAGCAGCCCAGATTCGGGAGGGCCCTATGAAGCTTTCTTT	CASSPDSGGPYEAFF
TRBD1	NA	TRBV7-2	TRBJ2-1	TGTGCCAGCAGCTTAGTTGTCGACAGGGTAGGATTTGAGCAGTTCTTC	CASSLVVDRVGFEQFF
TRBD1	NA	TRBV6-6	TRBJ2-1	TGTGCCAGCAGCCCTACAGGGGGCAGGGCCAAAAACATTCAGTTCTTC	CASSPTGGRAKNIQFF
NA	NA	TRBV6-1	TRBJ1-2	TGTGCCAGCAGTGAAAATGGGGAGGACACCTTC	CASSENGEDTF
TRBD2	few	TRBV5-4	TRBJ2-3	TGTGCCAGCAGCCTCGGACTAGCGGGAGATGAGGATACGCAGTATTTT	CASSLGLAGDEDTQYF
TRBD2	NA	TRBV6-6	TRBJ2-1	TGTGCCAGCAGTGTACTTGGGACTAGCGGAAACAATGAGCAGTTCTTC	CASSVLGTSGNNEQFF
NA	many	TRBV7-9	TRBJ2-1	TGTGCCAGCAGGGGAGGTTCGCAGGGTACCGACTACGAGCAGTTCTTC	CASRGGSQGTDYEQFF
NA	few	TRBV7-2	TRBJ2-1	TGTGCCAGCAGCTTAGATTCAGGGGTAGAGACCCAGTTCTTC	CASSLDSGVETQFF
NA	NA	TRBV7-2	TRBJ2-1	TGTGCCAGCAGCCCCCGGACACTCTCCGAGCAGTTCTTC	CASSPRTLSEQFF
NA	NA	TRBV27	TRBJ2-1	TGTGCCAGCAGTTTTTGGGGAGCCAATGAGCAGTTCTTC	CASSFWGANEQFF
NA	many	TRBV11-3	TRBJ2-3	TGTGCCAGCAGCGTACACGGTAGCACAGATACGCAGTATTTT	CASSVHGSTDTQYF
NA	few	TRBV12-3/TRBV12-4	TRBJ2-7	TGTGCCAGCAGTTCAGACATTGGGGCCTACAATGAGCAGTACTTC	CASSSDIGAYNEQYF
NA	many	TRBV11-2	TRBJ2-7	TGTGCCAGCAGCCTTTACTACAATGAGCAGTACTTC	CASSLYYNEQYF
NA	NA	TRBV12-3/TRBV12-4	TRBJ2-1	TGTGCCAGCAGTTTTAATACTGGGTCTAGCGAGGCTCCTCAATCCTACAATGAGCAGTTCTTC	CASSFNTGSSEAPQSYNEQFF
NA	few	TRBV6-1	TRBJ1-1	TGTGCCAGCAGGGGGAGTGGACTTTACGGCACTGAAGCTTTCTTT	CASRGSGLYGTEAFF
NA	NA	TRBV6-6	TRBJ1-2	TGTGCCAGCAGTCACACAGTTGATGGCTACACCTTC	CASSHTVDGYTF
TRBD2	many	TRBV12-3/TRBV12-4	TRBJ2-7	TGTGCCAGCAGTCGGACTAGCGCGGACTACGAGCAGTACTTC	CASSRTSADYEQYF
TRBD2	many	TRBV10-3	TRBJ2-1	TGTGCCATCAGTGAGGCTAGCGGAATCGGGGGCAATGAGCAGTTCTTC	CAISEASGIGGNEQFF
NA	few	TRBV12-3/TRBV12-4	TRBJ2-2	TGTGCCAGCAGTTTAAGCTCCAGGCACGGGGAGCTGTTTTTT	CASSLSSRHGELFF
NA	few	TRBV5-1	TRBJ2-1	TGCGCCAGCAGCTTGGGCGACAGGAGTTTTACGGATGAGCAGTTCTTC	CASSLGDRSFTDEQFF
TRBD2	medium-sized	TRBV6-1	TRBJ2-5	TGTGCCAGCAGTTCGCTAGCGGGGAACCAAGAGACCCAGTACTTC	CASSSLAGNQETQYF
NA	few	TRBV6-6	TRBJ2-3	TGTGCCAGCAGTTACCCCGGACCCAATACGCAGTATTTT	CASSYPGPNTQYF
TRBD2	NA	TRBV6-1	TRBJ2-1	TGTGCCAGCAGTGAGACTAGCGGGACTTACAATGAGCAGTTCTTC	CASSETSGTYNEQFF
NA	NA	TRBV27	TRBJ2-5	TGTGCCAGCAGCGCGCGGAACAATAACAATGAGCAGTACTTC	CASSARNNNNEQYF
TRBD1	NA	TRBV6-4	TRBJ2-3	TGTGCCAGCAGTTCCGGGACAGGGAGAGATACGCAGTATTTT	CASSSGTGRDTQYF
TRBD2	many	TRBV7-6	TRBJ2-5	TGTGCCAGCAGCGGGACTAGCGACGATAGAGGGGGATACAATGAGCAGTACTTC	CASSGTSDDRGGYNEQYF
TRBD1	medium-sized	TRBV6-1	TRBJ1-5	TGTGCCAGCAGTGACGACAGGGGAGCAGGTCAGCCCCAGCATTTT	CASSDDRGAGQPQHF
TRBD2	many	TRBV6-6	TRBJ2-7	TGTGCCAGCAGTTACTCCCTAGCGGGAGATCGAGACGAGCAGTACTTC	CASSYSLAGDRDEQYF
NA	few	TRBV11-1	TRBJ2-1	TGTGCCAGCAGCGGAAGACGGCGAAGCAATGAGCAGTTCTTC	CASSGRRRSNEQFF
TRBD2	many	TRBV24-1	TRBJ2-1	TGTGCCACCGCCATAGCGGGAGGGCGCAATGAGCAGTTCTTC	CATAIAGGRNEQFF
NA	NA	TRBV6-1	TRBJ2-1	TGTGCCGACAGTCCCCGTGGCAATGAGCAGTTCTTC	CADSPRGNEQFF
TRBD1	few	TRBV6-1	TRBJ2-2	TGTGCCAGCAGCTCGGACGCCGGGACAGCGAACACCGGGGAGCTGTTTTTT	CASSSDAGTANTGELFF
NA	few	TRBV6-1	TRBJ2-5	TGTGCCAGCACTGGCCTAGCTCGGGAGACCCAGTACTTC	CASTGLARETQYF
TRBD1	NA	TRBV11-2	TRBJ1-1	TGTGCCAGCAGTCAATCCGGGACAGGGGTGACTGAAGCTTTCTTT	CASSQSGTGVTEAFF
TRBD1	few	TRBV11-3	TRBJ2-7	TGTGCCAGCAGCCTCCAGGGGGCCGACTACGAGCAGTACTTC	CASSLQGADYEQYF
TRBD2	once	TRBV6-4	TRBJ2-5	TGTGCCAGCAGTGTTCTAGCGGGAGAGACCCAGTACTTC	CASSVLAGETQYF
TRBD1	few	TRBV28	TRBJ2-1	TGTGCCAGTCCGAGGCAGGGGGTAGGGGAGCAGTTCTTC	CASPRQGVGEQFF
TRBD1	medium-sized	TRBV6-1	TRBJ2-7	TGTGCCGCCACCAGGGACAGCGACTTCTACGAGCAGTACTTC	CAATRDSDFYEQYF
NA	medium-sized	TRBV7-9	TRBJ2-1	TGTGCCAGCACCTTTACCGGGAGTGACAATGAGCAGTTCTTC	CASTFTGSDNEQFF
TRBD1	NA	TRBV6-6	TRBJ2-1	TGTGCCAGCAGCCAGGACAGGCTTAATGAGCAGTTCTTC	CASSQDRLNEQFF
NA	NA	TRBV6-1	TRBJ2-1	TGTGCCAGCAGCTCTAGCTCCTACGAGCAGTTCTTC	CASSSSSYEQFF
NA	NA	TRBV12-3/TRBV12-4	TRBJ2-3	TGTGCCAGCAGTTTCGACAGCACAGATACGCAGTATTTT	CASSFDSTDTQYF
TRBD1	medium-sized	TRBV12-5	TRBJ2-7	TGTGCTAGTGGTTTGGTACCGGGACAGCTGGCTAAGGGCGCCTACGAGCAGTACTTC	CASGLVPGQLAKGAYEQYF
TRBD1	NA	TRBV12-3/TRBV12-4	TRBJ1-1	TGTGCCAGCAGTCCATCCGGGACAGGCCCGAACACTGAAGCTTTCTTT	CASSPSGTGPNTEAFF
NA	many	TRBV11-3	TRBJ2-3	TGTGCCAGCAGCTTAGTTGTCGGGGACACAGATACGCAGTATTTT	CASSLVVGDTDTQYF
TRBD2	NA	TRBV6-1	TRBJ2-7	TGTGCCACCGGGGGGACGGGGGGCTCCTACGAGCAGTACTTC	CATGGTGGSYEQYF
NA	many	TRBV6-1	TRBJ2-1	TGTGCGATCCTCCGGAACCCGGGGGTGGTGGAGACCCAGTTCTTC	CAILRNPGVVETQFF
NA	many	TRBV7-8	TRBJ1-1	TGTGCCAGCAGCCGAGGCGGAGTGGCGGCCGAAGCTTTCTTT	CASSRGGVAAEAFF
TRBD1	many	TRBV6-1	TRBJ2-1	TGTGCCAGCAGACTACAGGGGGCCAAAGAGACCCAGTTCTTC	CASRLQGAKETQFF
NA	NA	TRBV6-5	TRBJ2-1	TGTGCCAGCAGTTACTCGGGCAGGGAGGAGGAGACCCAGTTCTTC	CASSYSGREEETQFF
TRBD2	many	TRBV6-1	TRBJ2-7	TGTGCCAGCAAATCACTAGCGGGAGGGCCGGGTGAGCAGTACTTC	CASKSLAGGPGEQYF